The sequence of this TCR beta chain was determined in a study of cytomegalovirus exposure and HLA in healthy donors. PCR used 60 Vbeta primers and 13 Jbeta primers. The table came from immunoSEQ multiplex PCR; TCRdb's copy has only in-frame clones and leaves some out. The sample yields about 170,000 clones, roughly three quarters seen once. Donors showed nominal health when sampled, although they likely had unrecorded immune exposures. The sequencing input was PBMCs. This sequence was found in a woman between 50 and 59 years old in good health and CMV-seronegative.

The DNA for the CDR3 is TGTGCCAGCAGCTTGGTTCTTGGGTCAGGGGGCAATCAGCCCCAGCATTTT. Translating it yields CASSLVLGSGGNQPQHF. The chain couples TRBV5-8 to TRBJ1-5, with D perhaps matching TRBD1 (6 bases). V shed 0 bases and J shed 2 bases, with 15 bases lying between them. CDR3 length equals 17 residues. Germline lookup yields CDR1 SGHTS and CDR2 YDEGEE.